Below, 6 T cell receptor beta chains from the same sample are listed, as sequenced in a study of blood T cell repertoires in COVID-19. Libraries were prepared by immunoSEQ multiplex PCR; TCRdb keeps only in-frame clonotypes and omits some of them. The profile shows 50,000 to 80,000 clones, around 90% of them singletons. The sample consisted of PBMCs or T cells enriched from blood (not recorded which). These receptors were taken from a woman in her forties who had recovered from COVID-19.

The chain has TRBV5-1 and TRBJ1-1; no reliable D call. Germline CDR1 and CDR2: SGHRS and YFSETQ. The CDR3 has 12 residues. Trimming stripped 7 bases from V and 1 base from J, with 8 bases between. This CDR3 is CASGLANTEAFF. The CDR3 region has the DNA TGCGCCAGCGGACTCGCGAACACTGAAGCTTTCTTT.

V usage is TRBV18 and J usage is TRBJ2-2, with 7 bases fitting TRBD1. The CDR3 is made up of 12 amino acids. Per the germline V gene, CDR1 is KGHSH and CDR2 is LQKENI. This CDR3 is CADRRYTGELFF. Here the CDR3 DNA reads TGTGCGGACAGGCGATACACCGGGGAGCTGTTTTTT.

The chain recombines TRBV7-2 with TRBJ1-5, with 7 nucleotides matching TRBD1. The CDR3 extends over 14 amino acids. With 5 bases clipped from V and 6 bases from J, the junction kept 7 bases outside the gene matches. Germline assignment: CDR1 SGHTA and CDR2 FQGNSA. In DNA form, the CDR3 reads TGTGCCAGCAGCCTTACAGGGGTGCGTCAGCCCCAGCATTTT. Translated, it gives CASSLTGVRQPQHF.

The chain is built from TRBV19 and TRBJ2-7, with D possibly matching TRBD1 (6 bases). CDR3 length equals 16 residues. Germline values: CDR1 LNHDA, CDR2 SQIVND (reference sequence). V lost 3 bases, J lost 2 bases, and 17 bases lay in between. DNA of the CDR3: TGTGCCAGTAGTATTAGTGGGGGCGGAAGCCCCTACGAGCAGTACTTC. This encodes CASSISGGGSPYEQYF.

V usage is TRBV21-1 and J usage is TRBJ2-2; the table's D gene call, TRBD2, was not cross checked with the DNA. TRBV21-1 is tagged as a pseudogene. There are 17 residues in the CDR3. Written as DNA, the CDR3 is TGTGCCAGCAGCAAAGGAACGGGGGGGCCGGTCACCGGGGAGCTGTTTTTT. This codes for CASSKGTGGPVTGELFF.

The CDR3 DNA reads as TGTGCCACCAGCAGAGATCGAGTCGAGGGACTAGCGGGGCTTTACTCCTACAATGAGCAGTTCTTC. This encodes CATSRDRVEGLAGLYSYNEQFF. The rearrangement links TRBV15 to TRBJ2-1, with 13 bases lining up with TRBD2. Germline loops: CDR1 LNHNV, CDR2 YYDKDF (reference sequence). The CDR3 is 22 amino acids. Germline trimming cut 0 bases from V and 0 bases from J; bases unmatched to any gene: 14.